Below, 19 T cell receptor beta chains from the same sample are listed, as sequenced in a study of blood T cell repertoires in COVID-19 (dated by TCRdb to about 2020). The library was prepared using the immunoSEQ multiplex PCR assay. In TCRdb, the immuneACCESS table is reduced to in-frame sequences with V and J assigned. These tables do not hold every clone; where another copy was compared, an unresolved V gene accounts for under half, and the others remain unexplained. Here the sample has some 370,000 clones; around 89% occur a single time. Together, the top ten hold 6.5% of the sample. The sample consisted of peripheral blood. The receptors come from a man aged 18 to 35 with active or convalescent COVID-19.

This chain uses TRBV27 with TRBJ2-1; 16 bases match TRBD2. This CDR3 is built from 15 residues. Germline V CDR1 and CDR2: MNHEY, SMNVEV (reference sequence). After removal of 2 bases from V and 8 bases from J, the junction contained 0 bases not matched to a gene. The CDR3 loop is CASSLGTSGRDEQFF. The CDR3 DNA follows: TGTGCCAGCAGTTTAGGGACTAGCGGGAGGGATGAGCAGTTCTTC.

V and J are TRBV6-1 and TRBJ1-3, with 7 bases lining up with TRBD1. With V trimmed by 2 bases and J by 0 bases, 7 bases remained unmatched. This CDR3 has 17 amino acids. Germline CDR1 and CDR2: MNHNS and SASEGT. In nucleotides, the CDR3 is TGTGCCAGCAGTGAATCCGGACAGGAATTCTCTGGAAACACCATATATTTT. Protein product: CASSESGQEFSGNTIYF.

The chain has TRBV27 and TRBJ1-2; D perhaps matches TRBD1 (6 bases). Germline V CDR1 and CDR2: MNHEY, SMNVEV (reference sequence). The CDR3 loop spans 12 amino acids. The germline V and J ends were trimmed by 8 bases and 0 bases, with 7 bases remaining between them. The CDR3 spells CASGGANYGYTF. Written as DNA, the CDR3 is TGTGCCAGCGGGGGCGCTAACTATGGCTACACCTTC.

This clone occurred a few times. This sequence joins TRBV28 and TRBJ2-7, with 13 bases identical to TRBD2. The CDR3 covers 15 residues. Germline CDR1 reads MDHEN; CDR2 reads SYDVKM. Trimming took 9 bases from V and 0 from J; bases not matched to a gene: 5. The CDR3 sequence is CASGTSGKSSYEQYF. The CDR3 DNA is TGTGCCAGTGGGACTAGCGGGAAGAGCTCCTACGAGCAGTACTTC.

The rearrangement links TRBV3-1 (or the pseudogene TRBV3-2) to TRBJ1-5, with D unclear. CDR1 and CDR2 (germline): LGHDT, YNNKEL (reference sequence). V lost 2 bases to trimming and J lost 6 bases, with 14 bases between them. The CDR3 has 15 amino acids. CDR3 sequence (DNA): TGTGCCAGCAGCCAAACCTCCCGAAGTAGTCAGCCCCAGCATTTT. It codes for CASSQTSRSSQPQHF.

The chain carries TRBV6-2 or TRBV6-3 and TRBJ1-4, with D tentatively TRBD1 (5 bases). Between the trimmed V and J ends, which lost 5 bases and 5 bases, there was a span of 12 bases. The germline V gene encodes CDR1 MNHEY and CDR2 SVGEGT. CDR3 length: 14 residues. The CDR3 loop reads CASSLGNRNEKLFF. The CDR3 DNA follows: TGTGCCAGCAGTCTGGGGAACAGGAATGAAAAACTGTTTTTT.

This clone showed up just once. The CDR3 spells CASGLFTGGPYNEQFF. CDR3 nucleotides: TGTGCTAGTGGTTTGTTTACGGGAGGACCATACAATGAGCAGTTCTTC. The chain recombines TRBV12-5 with TRBJ2-1, with 7 bases lining up with TRBD2. Germline-derived CDR1 and CDR2 are LGHNT and FRNRAP. There are 16 residues in the CDR3. V lost 2 bases to trimming and J lost 4 bases; unmatched junction nucleotides: 8.

The chain joins TRBV28 to TRBJ1-1; D not resolved. Per the germline V gene, CDR1 is MDHEN and CDR2 is SYDVKM. This CDR3 comprises 15 residues. V lost 3 bases, J lost 7 bases, and 18 bases lay in between. CDR3 amino acids: CASSFLLGGLGEAFF. The CDR3 DNA reads TGTGCCAGCAGTTTCCTGCTTGGAGGCCTAGGTGAAGCTTTCTTT. Complete variable domain (other parts from reference TRBV28 and TRBJ1-1): DVKVTQSSRYLVKRTGEKVFLECVQDMDHENMFWYRQDPGLGLRLIYFSYDVKMKEKGDIPEGYSVSREKKERFSLILESASTNQTSMYLCASSFLLGGLGEAFFGQGTRLTVV.

This chain uses TRBV4-3 with TRBJ2-2; the match to TRBD2 covers 11 bases. The CDR3 covers 17 residues. J gave up 3 bases and V 5 bases, and 8 bases lay outside the gene matches. Per the germline V gene, CDR1 is LGHNA and CDR2 is YSLEER. DNA for the CDR3: TGCGCCAGCAGCTCCTCCCTAGCGGGGGGACACACCGGGGAGCTGTTTTTT. This translates into CASSSSLAGGHTGELFF.

The chain links TRBV27 to TRBJ2-7; 9 positions match TRBD1. The CDR3 is 15 residues long. The germline CDR1 and CDR2 sequences are MNHEY and SMNVEV (reference sequence). V trimming: 6 bases; J trimming: 3 bases; junction bases outside the gene matches: 9. Here the CDR3 reads CASSKTGTGFYEQYF. The CDR3 DNA reads as TGTGCCAGCAGCAAAACCGGGACAGGGTTCTACGAGCAGTACTTC.

This clone was picked up one time. This rearrangement joins TRBV6-5 to TRBJ1-1; no firm D call. The CDR3 runs 13 residues. Per germline, CDR1 MNHEY and CDR2 SVGAGI. V shed 0 bases and J shed 4 bases, with 6 bases lying between them. The CDR3 DNA sequence: TGTGCCAGCAGTTACTCGGCCACCACTGAAGCTTTCTTT. Its protein product is CASSYSATTEAFF.

The chain employs TRBV6-2 or TRBV6-3 and TRBJ1-4, with D uncertain. Looked up from germline, CDR1 is MNHEY and CDR2 is SVGEGT. CDR3 size: 15 residues. Deletions cut 0 bases from V and 8 bases from J, with 13 bases between. CDR3 nucleotide sequence: TGTGCCAGCAGTTACTCGATAAGAACATGGGAAAAACTGTTTTTT. Translated, it gives CASSYSIRTWEKLFF.

The chain combines TRBV11-3 with TRBJ2-1; 9 positions match TRBD2. J gave up 3 bases and V 5 bases, and 2 bases lay outside the gene matches. CDR3 length: 14 amino acids. In germline, CDR1 is SGHNT, CDR2 YENEEA. CDR3 sequence: CASSPAGGYNEQFF. In nucleotides, the CDR3 is TGTGCCAGCAGCCCAGCGGGAGGCTACAATGAGCAGTTCTTC.

The rearrangement links TRBV7-3 to TRBJ2-1, with 12 bases identical to TRBD2. V was clipped by 2 bases and J by 5 bases; unmatched bases: 7. This CDR3 contains 17 residues. CDR1 and CDR2 (germline): SGHTA, FQGTGA. CDR3 in amino acids: CASSLSPGLAGNNEQFF. The CDR3 nucleotides are TGTGCCAGCAGCTTATCCCCAGGACTAGCGGGGAACAATGAGCAGTTCTTC.

The V and J genes are TRBV24-1 and TRBJ2-7, with 8 bases identical to TRBD1. Trimming took 4 bases from V and 7 from J; bases not matched to a gene: 23. The germline V gene encodes CDR1 KGHDR and CDR2 SFDVKD. The CDR3 runs 19 residues. In nucleotides, the CDR3 is TGTGCCACCAGTGACTACAAAGGGGGGCAGGGGGCGCCAGTGGGAGAGCAGTACTTC. Translation: CATSDYKGGQGAPVGEQYF.

The genes are TRBV11-2 and TRBJ2-7; D is uncertain. The germline V gene has CDR1 SGHAT and CDR2 FQNNGV. V lost 1 base and J 4 bases, leaving 14 bases between the germline ends. The CDR3 totals 15 residues. The CDR3 reads CASSLGLADSYEQYF. In nucleotides, the CDR3 is TGTGCCAGCAGCTTAGGATTGGCAGATTCATACGAGCAGTACTTC.

The genes are TRBV7-2 and TRBJ1-2; no clear D. Trimming pared 8 bases from V and 0 bases from J, leaving 7 bases between. The length of the CDR3 is 12 residues. Germline CDR1 and CDR2: SGHTA and FQGNSA. CDR3 DNA sequence: TGTGCCAGCGGCCAAACTAACTATGGCTACACCTTC. Encoded protein: CASGQTNYGYTF.

The chain uses TRBV18 and TRBJ2-7; 7 positions match TRBD2. Looked up from germline, CDR1 is KGHSH and CDR2 is LQKENI. V dropped 5 bases and J dropped 0; count of bases not matched to a gene: 7. The CDR3 is 15 amino acids. CDR3 DNA: TGTGCCAGCTCAGTACTAGCGACCAGCTCCTACGAGCAGTACTTC. This encodes CASSVLATSSYEQYF.

The J gene is TRBJ2-1, the V gene TRBV15, with 11 bases fitting TRBD1. Trimming removed 2 bases from V and 8 bases from J; junction bases left unmatched: 14. The germline gives CDR1 LNHNV, CDR2 YYDKDF (reference sequence). The CDR3 length is 18 residues. The CDR3 is CATSRHRDRGSLIDEQFF. DNA of the CDR3: TGTGCCACCAGCAGACACCGGGACAGGGGGTCCCTCATCGATGAGCAGTTCTTC.